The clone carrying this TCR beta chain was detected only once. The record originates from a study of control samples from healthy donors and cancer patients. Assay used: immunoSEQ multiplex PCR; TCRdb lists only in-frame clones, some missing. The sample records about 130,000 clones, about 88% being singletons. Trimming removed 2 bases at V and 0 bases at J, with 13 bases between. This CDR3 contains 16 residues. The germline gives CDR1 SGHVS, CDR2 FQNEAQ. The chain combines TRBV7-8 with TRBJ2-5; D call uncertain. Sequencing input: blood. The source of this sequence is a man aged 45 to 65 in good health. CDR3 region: CASSLYGSAYQETQYF. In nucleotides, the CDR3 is TGTGCCAGCAGCTTATATGGGTCTGCCTACCAAGAGACCCAGTACTTC.